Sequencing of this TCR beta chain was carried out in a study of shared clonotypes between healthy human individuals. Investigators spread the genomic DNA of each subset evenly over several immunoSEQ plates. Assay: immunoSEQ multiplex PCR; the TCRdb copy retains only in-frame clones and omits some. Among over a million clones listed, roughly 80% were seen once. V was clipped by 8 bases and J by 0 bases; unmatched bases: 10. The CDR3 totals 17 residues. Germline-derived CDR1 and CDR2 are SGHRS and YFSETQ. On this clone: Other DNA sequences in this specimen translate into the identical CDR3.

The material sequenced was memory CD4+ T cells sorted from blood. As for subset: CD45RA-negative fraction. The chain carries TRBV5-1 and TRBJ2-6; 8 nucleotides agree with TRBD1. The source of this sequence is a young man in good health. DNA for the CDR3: TGCGCCAGTAGTTTCCAGGGGGCTCTCTCTGGGGCCAACGTCCTGACTTTC. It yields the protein CASSFQGALSGANVLTF. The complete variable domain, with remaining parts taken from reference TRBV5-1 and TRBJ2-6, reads KAGVTQTPRYLIKTRGQQVTLSCSPISGHRSVSWYQQTPGQGLQFLFEYFSETQRNKGNFPGRFSGRQFSNSRSEMNVSTLELGDSALYLCASSFQGALSGANVLTFGAGSRLTVL.